The present TCR beta chain was sequenced within a study of blood T cell repertoires in COVID-19. Allocation to cohorts depended on clinical history reported by the participants. The table came from immunoSEQ multiplex PCR; TCRdb's copy has only in-frame clones and leaves some out. The table has about 270,000 clones, about 87% seen once. The sequencing sample was made of PBMCs or T cells enriched from blood (not recorded which). The clonotype comes from a woman aged 50 to 65 who had recovered from COVID-19.

The CDR3 loop reads CASSSTRDRGPYEQYF. In DNA, the CDR3 is TGTGCCAGCAGCTCTACCCGGGACAGGGGGCCGTACGAGCAGTACTTC. V usage is TRBV7-6 and J usage is TRBJ2-7; TRBD1 aligns across 12 bases. The CDR3 is 16 residues long. In germline, CDR1 is SGHVS, CDR2 FNYEAQ. Unmatched junction bases numbered 8, after V lost 4 bases and J lost 4 bases. Combining the CDR3 with reference TRBV7-6 and TRBJ2-7 gives the whole variable domain GAGVSQSPRYKVTKRGQDVALRCDPISGHVSLYWYRQALGQGPEFLTYFNYEAQQDKSGLPNDRFSAERPEGSISTLTIQRTEQRDSAMYRCASSSTRDRGPYEQYFGPGTRLTVT.